Listed below are T cell receptor beta chains from one sample, sequenced in a study of shared clonotypes between healthy human individuals. The repertoire was sequenced with immunoSEQ multiplex PCR; TCRdb's copy has only in-frame clones and lacks some. Of some 1,100,000 clones listed, around three quarters are singletons. Sequencing input: memory CD4+ T cells from PBMCs. These receptors all stem from a man younger than 30 in good health. Some clones in this sample may be carry-over from other donors' samples. CDR3s include the opening cysteine and the closing phenylalanine or tryptophan. A D gene is named only where the DNA matches it firmly. Size tells how often a clone was seen (once, few, many) or the class of an expanded clone, and some rows leave it out.

clone_size	v_call	j_call	d_call	cdr3_nt	cdr3_aa
-	TRBV15	TRBJ1-4	-	TGTGCCACCAGTCGGGGGGCCGAGGAAAAACTGTTTTTT	CATSRGAEEKLFF
-	TRBV7-7	TRBJ2-2	-	TGTGCCAGCAGCGGTGTAATCACCGGGGAGCTGTTTTTT	CASSGVITGELFF
few	TRBV2	TRBJ1-3	-	TGTGCCAGCAGACGACAGGACTCTGGAAACACCATATATTTT	CASRRQDSGNTIYF
-	TRBV5-1	TRBJ1-5	-	TGCGCCAGCAGCTTAGGATGGGGTAGCAATCAGCCCCAGCATTTT	CASSLGWGSNQPQHF
-	TRBV6-6	TRBJ2-7	-	TGTGCCAGCAGTCGAGTCACCTACGAGCAGTACTTC	CASSRVTYEQYF
-	TRBV28	TRBJ2-7	-	TGTGCCAGCAGCCCCGGCCCCCCCCACGAGCAGTACTTC	CASSPGPPHEQYF
-	TRBV5-1	TRBJ2-3	-	TGCGCCAGCAGCTTGGCGGGACCTACCACAGATACGCAGTATTTT	CASSLAGPTTDTQYF
-	TRBV7-2	TRBJ2-7	-	TGTGCCAGCAGCCGCCCCACAATCTCCGAGCAGTACTTC	CASSRPTISEQYF
-	TRBV9	TRBJ2-1	TRBD2	TGTGCCAGCAGCGTAGACGGACTAGCGCAATTACAGTTCTTC	CASSVDGLAQLQFF
-	TRBV7-8	TRBJ2-3	TRBD2	TGTGCCAGCAGCCCCCTGGGGGCGGGAGGGACAGATACGCAGTATTTT	CASSPLGAGGTDTQYF
-	TRBV10-2	TRBJ2-7	TRBD1	TGCGCCAGCAGGGACAGGGCGGGCTCCTACGAGCAGTACTTC	CASRDRAGSYEQYF
-	TRBV7-2	TRBJ2-1	TRBD2	TGTGCCAGCAGCCCCAGACTTCTAAGGACTAGCGGGAGCTTGCAGTTCTTC	CASSPRLLRTSGSLQFF
-	TRBV28	TRBJ2-1	-	TGTGCCAGCAAAACTTCCCGCTCCTACAATGAGCAGTTCTTC	CASKTSRSYNEQFF
once	TRBV2	TRBJ1-2	-	TGTGCCAGCCAATCGGACAGATTTATCTACTTCAATGGCTACACCTTC	CASQSDRFIYFNGYTF
once	TRBV6-1	TRBJ2-7	TRBD2	TGTGCCAGCAGTTCCCGGGGGGGGCTCTCCTACGAGCAGTACTTC	CASSSRGGLSYEQYF
-	TRBV7-8	TRBJ2-7	TRBD2	TGTGCCAGCAGCTTGGGGCGGCTAAGGACTAGCGGGACGACCTACGAGCAGTACTTC	CASSLGRLRTSGTTYEQYF
-	TRBV18	TRBJ2-7	-	TGTGCCAGCTCACCGGCAGGGTTAAACGAGCAGTACTTC	CASSPAGLNEQYF
few	TRBV30	TRBJ2-7	-	TGTGCCTGGTCTTGGGGCGGCGAGCAGTACTTC	CAWSWGGEQYF
-	TRBV2	TRBJ2-2	-	TGTGCCAGCAAGGCTAGCAATACCGGGGAGCTGTTTTTT	CASKASNTGELFF
-	TRBV7-2	TRBJ2-3	TRBD2	TGTGCCAGCAGCCTAGCGGGAGGCCGCACAGATACGCAGTATTTT	CASSLAGGRTDTQYF
-	TRBV10-3	TRBJ1-3	TRBD1	TGTGCCATCAGCGGGACAGGGGATGGAAACACCATATATTTT	CAISGTGDGNTIYF
-	TRBV5-1	TRBJ1-1	-	TGCGCCAGCAGCTTGCCCCGCCGGGACCCAATGAACACTGAAGCTTTCTTT	CASSLPRRDPMNTEAFF
-	TRBV27	TRBJ2-7	-	TGTGCCAGCAGTTCCCCCTGGAGGGACCACGAGCAGTACTTC	CASSSPWRDHEQYF
-	TRBV5-1	TRBJ2-7	TRBD2	TGCGCCAGCAGCCTCCGGTTCCCCAGCGGGGGCTACGAGCAGTACTTC	CASSLRFPSGGYEQYF
-	TRBV11-2	TRBJ2-3	-	TGTGCCAGCAGCTTAGATCGGAGTCCAGATACGCAGTATTTT	CASSLDRSPDTQYF
-	TRBV10-3	TRBJ1-1	-	TGTGCCATCAGTGGGTCGGTCACAGGGTTGCACACTGAAGCTTTCTTT	CAISGSVTGLHTEAFF
-	TRBV28	TRBJ2-1	-	TGTGCCAGCAGTTCGCGTAGAGGGAATGAGCAGTTCTTC	CASSSRRGNEQFF
-	TRBV28	TRBJ1-2	-	TGTGCCAGCAGAGTAGGCCCGGCCAACTATGGCTACACCTTC	CASRVGPANYGYTF
-	TRBV28	TRBJ1-1	TRBD1	TGTGCCAGCACCCTGGGACAGGGGAACACTGAAGCTTTCTTT	CASTLGQGNTEAFF
once	TRBV28	TRBJ2-7	TRBD2	TGTGCCAGCAGTTTGTCACTAGCGGACTACGAGCAGTACTTC	CASSLSLADYEQYF
-	TRBV11-3	TRBJ2-7	-	TGTGCCAGCAGCTTAGTGCAGCGCGAGCAGTACTTC	CASSLVQREQYF
-	TRBV11-2	TRBJ1-4	TRBD1	TGTGCCAGCAGCCCATCCGGACAGGGGGCTGTTAGTGAAAAACTGTTTTTT	CASSPSGQGAVSEKLFF
once	TRBV10-3	TRBJ1-6	TRBD1	TGTGCCATTACTGGGACAGGGGAATCACCCCTCCACTTT	CAITGTGESPLHF
-	TRBV7-3	TRBJ1-1	TRBD1	TGTGCCAGCAGCAAAACAGGGGTAGGGACTGAAGCTTTCTTT	CASSKTGVGTEAFF
-	TRBV30	TRBJ2-5	-	TGTGCCTGGAGTGGGGGCCCCCGGGAGACCCAGTACTTC	CAWSGGPRETQYF
once	TRBV7-3	TRBJ2-2	TRBD1	TGTGCCAGCAGCCTACAAAGGACAGGGACCGGGGAGCTGTTTTTT	CASSLQRTGTGELFF
-	TRBV2	TRBJ2-7	-	TGTGCCAGCAGAACGGGACAATACTACGAGCAGTACTTC	CASRTGQYYEQYF
-	TRBV4-1	TRBJ2-7	TRBD1	TGCGCCAGCAGCCCCACCGGGACAGGACCACACGAGCAGTACTTC	CASSPTGTGPHEQYF
-	TRBV5-4	TRBJ2-2	TRBD1	TGTGCCAGCAGCTTGGACAGGGGCCCCGGGGAGCTGTTTTTT	CASSLDRGPGELFF
once	TRBV5-1	TRBJ2-7	-	TGCGCCAGCAGACCAAGCGGTGCCTACGAGCAGTACTTC	CASRPSGAYEQYF
-	TRBV9	TRBJ1-2	-	TGTGCCAGCAGCGTAGCCCACCTCTATGGCTACACCTTC	CASSVAHLYGYTF
-	TRBV25-1	TRBJ2-7	-	TGTGCCAGCAGTGAATATAAGAAGGGTTTAGGCGAGCAGTACTTC	CASSEYKKGLGEQYF
-	TRBV7-8	TRBJ1-5	TRBD1	TGTGCCAGCAGCCCGAAGACAGGGGTAGATCAGCCCCAGCATTTT	CASSPKTGVDQPQHF
-	TRBV4-2	TRBJ2-3	TRBD2	TGTGCCAGCAGGAAGGGACTAGCGGGCGGCGATACGCAGTATTTT	CASRKGLAGGDTQYF
-	TRBV28	TRBJ1-5	TRBD1	TGTGCCAGCAGTTTATGGGACAGGGGGCATCAGCCCCAGCATTTT	CASSLWDRGHQPQHF
-	TRBV5-6	TRBJ1-1	-	TGTGCCAGCAGCGGGAGGAGGGGGGCTGAAGCTTTCTTT	CASSGRRGAEAFF
-	TRBV5-1	TRBJ1-2	-	TGCGCCAGCAGCTTGGAATCTGGGGGCACCTATGGCTACACCTTC	CASSLESGGTYGYTF
-	TRBV6-1	TRBJ1-4	-	TGTGCCAGCAGTGTGCAGGGTGCAATGGAAAAACTGTTTTTT	CASSVQGAMEKLFF
-	TRBV11-2	TRBJ2-1	-	TGTGCCAGCAGCTTAAGGGGTCCGAGCTCCTACAATGAGCAGTTCTTC	CASSLRGPSSYNEQFF
few	TRBV2	TRBJ1-4	-	TGTGCCAGCAGTGGGGAAGGAACAGAACTGGAAAAACTGTTTTTT	CASSGEGTELEKLFF
-	TRBV2	TRBJ2-2	TRBD1	TGTGCCAGCAGCGCCGACAGGGTTAACACCGGGGAGCTGTTTTTT	CASSADRVNTGELFF
-	TRBV5-1	TRBJ2-5	-	TGCGCCAGCAGCTCGAACAGGGGACTTGCGGAGACCCAGTACTTC	CASSSNRGLAETQYF
-	TRBV12-5	TRBJ1-2	-	TGTGCTAGTGGTACGGACACGCGATATGGCTACACCTTC	CASGTDTRYGYTF
-	TRBV6-6	TRBJ2-5	TRBD1	TGTGCCAGCACCGCCGACAGGGGCTTCGGCGCCCAGTACTTC	CASTADRGFGAQYF
-	TRBV27	TRBJ1-1	-	TGTGCCAGCAGTCCTCGGGGCAGGGGAGGGGTGGACACTGAAGCTTTCTTT	CASSPRGRGGVDTEAFF
many	TRBV18	TRBJ1-5	-	TGTGCCAGCTCCGGCGGAGCAATCGGACTCAATCAGCCCCAGCATTTT	CASSGGAIGLNQPQHF
-	TRBV9	TRBJ1-4	-	TGTGCCAGCAGCCCAGGGATCGGAGGGGGTGTTGAAAAACTGTTTTTT	CASSPGIGGGVEKLFF